The 29 T cell receptor beta chains in this list originate from one sample, sequenced in a study of shared clonotypes between healthy human individuals. Assay: immunoSEQ multiplex PCR; the TCRdb copy retains only in-frame clones and omits some. The sample holds millions of clones, 95% seen once. Sequencing was done on a sample of naive CD4+ T cells sorted from blood. Subset specified: CD45RA+ positively selected. The receptors were sampled from a man aged 18 to 30 in good health.

The chain couples TRBV19 to TRBJ1-3; D unclear. CDR3 size: 15 residues. Per germline, CDR1 LNHDA and CDR2 SQIVND (reference sequence). V lost 7 bases to trimming and J lost 4 bases, with 17 bases between them. As DNA, the CDR3 is TGTGCCAGTACCGTGGGGTCCGTGGTCGGAAACACCATATATTTT. Its protein product is CASTVGSVVGNTIYF.

Here the CDR3 reads CAISELGMETQYF. For the CDR3, the DNA is TGTGCCATCAGTGAACTGGGAATGGAGACCCAGTACTTC. The V call is TRBV10-3, the J call TRBJ2-5, with D hard to call. V dropped 3 bases and J dropped 5 bases, with 10 bases sitting between them. CDR3 length: 13 amino acids. Per germline, CDR1 ENHRY and CDR2 SYGVKD.

This sequence joins TRBV6-1 and TRBJ2-6, with D possibly matching TRBD1 (5 bases). Trimming stripped 7 bases from V and 2 bases from J, with 9 bases between. The CDR3 covers 14 residues. The germline gives CDR1 MNHNS, CDR2 SASEGT. Here the CDR3 DNA reads TGTGCCAGCATTCTACAGGCTGGGGCCAACGTCCTGACTTTC. It is translated as CASILQAGANVLTF.

This rearrangement joins TRBV5-4 to TRBJ2-1; 14 bases agree with TRBD2. The CDR3 covers 13 residues. The germline gives CDR1 SGHNT, CDR2 YYREEE (reference sequence). Losses at the gene ends were 9 bases for V and 7 bases for J; bases not matched to a gene: 3. CDR3 bases: TGTGCCACCAGGACTAGCGGGAGGAATGAGCAGTTCTTC. Amino acid sequence: CATRTSGRNEQFF. The variable domain in full, completed from reference TRBV5-4 and TRBJ2-1, reads ETGVTQSPTHLIKTRGQQVTLRCSSQSGHNTVSWYQQALGQGPQFIFQYYREEENGRGNFPPRFSGLQFPNYSSELNVNALELDDSALYLCATRTSGRNEQFFGPGTRLTVL.

This chain uses TRBV2 with TRBJ1-1; the D is unclear. Trimming pared 2 bases from V and 8 bases from J, leaving 6 bases between. CDR1 is SNHLY and CDR2 is FYNNEI in the germline V gene. This CDR3 region has 11 residues. For the CDR3, the DNA is TGTGCCAGCAGTGAATCGGGGGAAGCTTTCTTT. It encodes CASSESGEAFF.

The V and J genes are TRBV27 and TRBJ2-4; maybe TRBD2 (6 bases). V was cut by 3 bases and J by 0 bases, with 12 bases left in between. Germline CDR1 MNHEY, CDR2 SMNVEV (reference sequence). The CDR3 extends over 16 amino acids. CDR3 in DNA: TGTGCCAGCAGTTTGACTAGTTTTCTAGCCAAAAACATTCAGTACTTC. The encoded protein is CASSLTSFLAKNIQYF.

The chain couples TRBV7-8 to TRBJ2-1; 11 bases are a match to TRBD2. Trimming took 7 bases from V and 6 from J; bases not matched to a gene: 2. Germline V CDR1 and CDR2: SGHVS, FQNEAQ. CDR3 length equals 13 residues. CDR3 sequence: CASTGLAGNEQFF. DNA of the CDR3: TGTGCCAGCACCGGACTAGCGGGCAATGAGCAGTTCTTC.

The J gene is TRBJ2-2, the V gene TRBV7-6, with 9 bases lining up with TRBD1. The CDR3 is 15 residues long. Losses at the gene ends were 5 bases for V and 5 bases for J; bases not matched to a gene: 6. Germline V CDR1 and CDR2: SGHVS, FNYEAQ. Here the CDR3 DNA reads TGTGCCAGCAGCCCGGGGACAGGGTGGACCGGGGAGCTGTTTTTT. Residues: CASSPGTGWTGELFF. Drawing the rest from reference TRBV7-6 and TRBJ2-2, the complete variable domain is GAGVSQSPRYKVTKRGQDVALRCDPISGHVSLYWYRQALGQGPEFLTYFNYEAQQDKSGLPNDRFSAERPEGSISTLTIQRTEQRDSAMYRCASSPGTGWTGELFFGEGSRLTVL.

V usage is TRBV7-2 and J usage is TRBJ2-1, with a tentative D call TRBD1 (5 bases). This CDR3 spans 17 amino acids. Per germline, CDR1 SGHTA and CDR2 FQGNSA. Trimming left V 1 base short and J 0 bases short, with 13 bases between. The CDR3: CASSLGARASSYNEQFF. CDR3 DNA sequence: TGTGCCAGCAGCTTAGGGGCCAGGGCGAGCTCCTACAATGAGCAGTTCTTC.

The genes are TRBV28 and TRBJ1-5, with D uncertain. With 2 bases removed from V and 0 bases from J, the gap between germline ends came to 11 bases. Germline assignment: CDR1 MDHEN and CDR2 SYDVKM. The CDR3 is 16 residues long. CDR3 nucleotides: TGTGCCAGCAGTTTAGGGATTAAGGTTAGCAATCAGCCCCAGCATTTT. Amino acid sequence: CASSLGIKVSNQPQHF.

This chain connects TRBV7-9 to TRBJ2-1, with TRBD2 identical over 9 bases. The CDR3 length is 15 residues. J was trimmed by 8 bases and V by 2 bases; bases with no gene match: 7. The germline V gene has CDR1 SEHNR and CDR2 FQNEAQ (reference sequence). Here the CDR3 reads CASSLRSGRNDEQFF. Written as DNA, the CDR3 is TGTGCCAGCAGCTTACGTAGCGGGAGAAATGATGAGCAGTTCTTC.

With regard to this clone: This same CDR3 is encoded by further DNA sequences in the sample. The rearrangement links TRBV5-1 to TRBJ2-5; TRBD2 agrees at 12 bases. The CDR3 runs 15 residues. The germline gives CDR1 SGHRS, CDR2 YFSETQ. V dropped 4 bases and J dropped 5; count of bases not matched to a gene: 6. The CDR3: CASSPTGTSGETQYF. The CDR3 region has the DNA TGCGCCAGCAGCCCCACCGGGACTAGCGGGGAGACCCAGTACTTC.

CDR3 loop: CASSLTPVGSGTTGELFF. The CDR3 DNA reads TGTGCCAGCAGCTTAACCCCAGTCGGGAGCGGGACCACCGGGGAGCTGTTTTTT. The rearrangement uses TRBV7-3 and TRBJ2-2, with TRBD2 matching 7 bases. Trimming cost V 0 bases and J 4 bases; bases outside gene matches: 11. The CDR3 length is 18 residues. CDR1 SGHTA and CDR2 FQGTGA come from the germline V gene. Full variable domain (missing parts from reference TRBV7-3 and TRBJ2-2): GAGVSQTPSNKVTEKGKYVELRCDPISGHTALYWYRQSLGQGPEFLIYFQGTGAADDSGLPNDRFFAVRPEGSVSTLKIQRTERGDSAVYLCASSLTPVGSGTTGELFFGEGSRLTVL.

The count of this clone is one. The chain carries TRBV2 and TRBJ2-2; no firm D call. Germline CDR1 is SNHLY and CDR2 is FYNNEI. The CDR3 contains 14 residues. The V gene lost 5 bases and the J gene lost 5 bases, with 12 bases spanning the gap. CDR3 residues: CASSRARGTGELFF. The CDR3 nucleotides read TGTGCCAGCAGTAGGGCCAGAGGAACCGGGGAGCTGTTTTTT.

The chain couples TRBV6-5 to TRBJ2-2, with 7 bases identical to TRBD2. The V and J ends lost 7 bases and 5 bases, in that order; junction bases with no gene match: 4. This CDR3 comprises 13 residues. CDR1 MNHEY and CDR2 SVGAGI come from the germline V gene. CDR3 region: CASTGSGTGELFF. The CDR3 DNA reads as TGTGCCAGCACCGGTAGCGGGACCGGGGAGCTGTTTTTT.

The rearrangement uses TRBV11-2 and TRBJ2-7, with 8 bases lining up with TRBD2. Germline V gene lookup returns CDR1 SGHAT and CDR2 FQNNGV. Trimming removed 1 base from V and 9 bases from J; junction bases left unmatched: 2. The CDR3 is 12 amino acids. The chain's CDR3 is CASSLAAGGQYF. The CDR3 DNA follows: TGTGCCAGCAGCTTAGCCGCGGGGGGGCAGTACTTC.

The rearrangement joins TRBV14 to TRBJ1-1; possible D gene TRBD1, 6 bases. The ends were cut back, 1 base at V and 11 bases at J, with 14 bases in the middle. CDR1 SGHDN and CDR2 FVKESK come from the germline V gene. The length of the CDR3 is 13 residues. The CDR3, as DNA: TGTGCCAGCAGCCAAGGGACAGTGGGAAAGGCTTTCTTT. Protein product: CASSQGTVGKAFF. Filled out from reference TRBV14 and TRBJ1-1, the complete variable domain reads EAGVTQFPSHSVIEKGQTVTLRCDPISGHDNLYWYRRVMGKEIKFLLHFVKESKQDESGMPNNRFLAERTGGTYSTLKVQPAELEDSGVYFCASSQGTVGKAFFGQGTRLTVV.

This clone was seen only once. This chain links TRBV5-4 with TRBJ2-7; D is unclear. The V end was cut by 1 base, the J end by 6 bases, with 17 bases between. Germline-derived CDR1 and CDR2 are SGHNT and YYREEE (reference sequence). This CDR3 region has 15 residues. CDR3 loop: CASSLPAKDHFEQYF. The DNA for the CDR3 is TGTGCCAGCAGCTTGCCTGCCAAGGACCATTTCGAGCAGTACTTC.

This sequence joins TRBV6-1 and TRBJ2-7; either TRBD1 or TRBD2 may fit D (5 bases each). Trimming left V 0 bases short and J 3 bases short, with 15 bases between. The CDR3 is 16 residues long. Germline CDR1 MNHNS, CDR2 SASEGT. CDR3 nucleotide sequence: TGTGCCAGCAGTGAAGCTGGGGACCCCAGGGTCTACGAGCAGTACTTC. Its translation is CASSEAGDPRVYEQYF.

The chain carries TRBV6-5 and TRBJ1-5; no firm D call. Germline CDR1 and CDR2: MNHEY and SVGAGI. The CDR3 totals 14 residues. V lost 6 bases and J 2 bases, leaving 11 bases between the germline ends. The chain's CDR3 is CASRKGWGNQPQHF. The DNA of the CDR3 is TGTGCCAGCAGAAAGGGTTGGGGCAATCAGCCCCAGCATTTT.

V usage is TRBV6-6 and J usage is TRBJ1-5, with a possible D match to TRBD1 (6 bases). The germline V and J ends were trimmed by 3 bases and 4 bases, with 16 bases remaining between them. This CDR3 has 16 amino acids. CDR1 MNHNY and CDR2 SVGAGI come from the germline V gene (reference sequence). The CDR3 spells CASSYFAGDKNQPQHF. CDR3 sequence (DNA): TGTGCCAGCAGTTATTTCGCAGGGGACAAAAATCAGCCCCAGCATTTT.

CDR3 DNA sequence: TGTGCCAGCAGCCCTCGGACAGGGACGAACACCGGGGAGCTGTTTTTT. This sequence encodes CASSPRTGTNTGELFF. The chain is built from TRBV5-6 and TRBJ2-2; 8 bases agree with TRBD1. Germline-derived CDR1 and CDR2 are SGHDT and YYEEEE. The V gene end was trimmed by 4 bases and the J gene end by 0 bases; junction bases not matched to a gene: 5. There are 16 residues in the CDR3.

This clone was counted a single time. Distinct nucleotide sequences in the sample also encode this CDR3. This chain links TRBV30 with TRBJ1-1; D call uncertain. The germline V and J ends were trimmed by 0 bases and 2 bases, with 10 bases remaining between them. Germline V gene lookup returns CDR1 GTSNPN and CDR2 SVGIG (reference sequence). The CDR3 sequence is 14 residues long. The CDR3 protein is CAWSVLTGNTEAFF. The CDR3 nucleotides read TGTGCCTGGAGTGTACTAACGGGAAACACTGAAGCTTTCTTT.

J is TRBJ2-7 and V is TRBV28, with D possibly matching TRBD2 (5 bases). Germline lookup yields CDR1 MDHEN and CDR2 SYDVKM. Trimming cost V 3 bases and J 3 bases, with 12 bases left between them. This CDR3 is built from 14 residues. The CDR3 nucleotides read TGTGCCAGCAGTTTTGGGAGCTTTGACTACGAGCAGTACTTC. Encoded protein: CASSFGSFDYEQYF.

The chain joins TRBV19 to TRBJ1-5; D gene uncertain. This CDR3 is built from 14 residues. Germline CDR1 and CDR2: LNHDA and SQIVND (reference sequence). V lost 1 base to trimming and J lost 4 bases, with 8 bases between them. CDR3 amino acids: CASSIGRENQPQHF. CDR3 DNA: TGTGCCAGTAGTATAGGGAGAGAGAATCAGCCCCAGCATTTT.

Here the CDR3 reads CASSLGQGGAEAFF. DNA of the CDR3: TGTGCCAGCAGTCTGGGACAGGGTGGTGCTGAAGCTTTCTTT. The genes are TRBV6-5 and TRBJ1-1; TRBD1 aligns across 9 bases. This CDR3 spans 14 amino acids. V gave up 5 bases and J gave up 6 bases; unmatched junction bases: 7. The germline CDR1 and CDR2 sequences are MNHEY and SVGAGI.

The rearrangement joins TRBV25-1 to TRBJ1-4; D is ambiguous. Per the germline V gene, CDR1 is MGHDK and CDR2 is SYGVNS. The CDR3 runs 18 residues. The V end lost 6 bases, the J end lost 8 bases, and 28 bases lay between the germline ends. CDR3 in amino acids: CASSLKRSGGGFDEKLFF. CDR3 sequence (DNA): TGTGCCAGCAGCCTCAAACGGTCCGGCGGTGGTTTTGACGAAAAACTGTTTTTT. The full variable domain, with the rest looked up from reference TRBV25-1 and TRBJ1-4, is EADIYQTPRYLVIGTGKKITLECSQTMGHDKMYWYQQDPGMELHLIHYSYGVNSTEKGDLSSESTVSRIRTEHFPLTLESARPSHTSQYLCASSLKRSGGGFDEKLFFGSGTQLSVL.

This rearrangement joins TRBV5-1 to TRBJ2-1; 7 positions agree with TRBD1. The CDR3 contains 15 residues. Per the germline V gene, CDR1 is SGHRS and CDR2 is YFSETQ. V gave up 4 bases and J gave up 2 bases; unmatched junction bases: 6. The CDR3 region is CASSSADRPYNEQFF. CDR3 sequence (DNA): TGCGCCAGCAGCAGCGCGGACAGGCCCTACAATGAGCAGTTCTTC.

The rearrangement joins TRBV27 to TRBJ2-7; D is perhaps TRBD1 (5 bases). This CDR3 region has 15 residues. Germline CDR1 MNHEY, CDR2 SMNVEV (reference sequence). The V gene lost 3 bases and the J gene lost 1 base, with 13 bases spanning the gap. The CDR3 loop reads CASSFIPQGSYEQYF. CDR3 sequence (DNA): TGTGCCAGCAGTTTCATCCCCCAGGGATCCTACGAGCAGTACTTC.